Below, one T cell receptor (beta chain) is given with its context. These data belong to a study of blood T cell repertoires in COVID-19. Study-wide context: The United States, Italy and Spain provided the acute and convalescent COVID-19 samples.

Germline-derived CDR1 and CDR2 are SNHLY and FYNNEI. The CDR3 totals 17 residues. V gave up 7 bases and J gave up 4 bases; unmatched junction bases: 16. Sequenced by immunoSEQ multiplex PCR; TCRdb stores in-frame clones only, minus some. The data hold around 230,000 clones, with roughly nine tenths observed a single time. Sequencing input: PBMCs or T cells enriched from blood (not recorded which). The TCR sequence derives from a young woman who had recovered from COVID-19. The chain has TRBV2 and TRBJ2-5, with 9 bases matching TRBD2. The CDR3 nucleotides read TGTGCCAGCAATGGGGGGACTAGCAGGGAGTCTGGAGAGACCCAGTACTTC. It codes for CASNGGTSRESGETQYF. The full variable domain, in which reference TRBV2 and TRBJ2-5 provide the parts outside the CDR3, is EPEVTQTPSHQVTQMGQEVILRCVPISNHLYFYWYRQILGQKVEFLVSFYNNEISEKSEIFDDQFSVERPDGSNFTLKIRSTKLEDSAMYFCASNGGTSRESGETQYFGPGTRLLVL.